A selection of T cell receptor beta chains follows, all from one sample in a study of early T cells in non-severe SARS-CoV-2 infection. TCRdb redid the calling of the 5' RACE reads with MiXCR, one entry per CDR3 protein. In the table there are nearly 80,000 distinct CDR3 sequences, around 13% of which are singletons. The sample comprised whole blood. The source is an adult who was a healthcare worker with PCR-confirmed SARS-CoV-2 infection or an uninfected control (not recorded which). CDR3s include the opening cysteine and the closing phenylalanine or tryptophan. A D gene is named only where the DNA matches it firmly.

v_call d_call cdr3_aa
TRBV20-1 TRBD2 CSARSGGDSYEQYF
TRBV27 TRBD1 CASSPGTGGIQPQHF
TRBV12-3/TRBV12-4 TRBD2 CASSLTSGYNEQFF
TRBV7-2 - CASSFRGGKVFF
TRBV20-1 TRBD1 CSARDRRSWQDTQYF
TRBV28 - CASIRTGAPYEQYF
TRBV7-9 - CASSLIVGGPQETQYF
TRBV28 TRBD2 CASSRRGPAGDYEQYF
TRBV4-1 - CASSPSFTSSTDTQYF
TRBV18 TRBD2 CASSPLASGELKEFF
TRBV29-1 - CSVVNEGYRNYGYTF
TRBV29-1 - CSVDMVGPGSFIYEQFF
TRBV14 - CASSLYIGQPQHF
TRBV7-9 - CASSVTVSGNSPLHF
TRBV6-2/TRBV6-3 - CASSYETGQRGNQPQHF
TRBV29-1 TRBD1 CSVIQGASGNTIYF
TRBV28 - CASSIGSSNTEAFF
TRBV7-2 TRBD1 CASSWKGTVPNTIYF
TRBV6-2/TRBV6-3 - CASSYFPGGVTEAFF
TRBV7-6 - CASSFGGTWATEAFF
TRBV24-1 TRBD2 CATSDLRLAANTGELFF